This paragraph reports one T cell receptor (beta chain). Germline CDR1 reads LGHDT; CDR2 reads YNNKEL (reference sequence). The CDR3 spans 18 residues. V lost 3 bases and J lost 1, with 21 bases in between. This sample is drawn from a study of blood T cell repertoires in COVID-19. The assay was immunoSEQ multiplex PCR, and TCRdb's table has in-frame clones only and misses some. The profile shows 150,000 to 180,000 clones, approximately 85% of them singletons. Seattle researchers signed up patients amid active infection and tracked them longitudinally. The sample was peripheral blood. This clonotype was obtained from a man aged 55 to 70 with COVID-19, enrolled during active disease. This chain connects TRBV3-1 (or the pseudogene TRBV3-2) to TRBJ1-1; perhaps TRBD1 as D (6 bases). The DNA of the CDR3 is TGTGCCAGCAGCCATCACGACAGGACCATCCTTCGGAACACTGAAGCTTTCTTT. Its translation: CASSHHDRTILRNTEAFF.